This record concerns one TCR beta chain sequence. It lacks a known antigen. Nothing much larger sits one base from this clone, and base qualities are not available. This sample was included in a study of blood T cell repertoires in COVID-19 (dated by TCRdb to 2019 to 2021). Turning to the overall study: Samples from collaborators originated in the United States, Italy and Spain and spanned both the acute and convalescent phases of COVID-19. The prospective study material was composed of cDNA or gDNA derived from T cells, B-cell-depleted T cells, or PBMCs. Subjects who had been exposed to COVID-19, were actively infected with it, or had recovered from it provided the deeply sampled blood TCRbeta repertoires that made up the dataset. A freely available public database, intended as a resource for researchers studying the immune response to SARS-CoV-2, is where the repertoires were released. Samples came from the ongoing ImmuneRACE study (first 160 participants) plus 1,254 subjects from 6 global collaborators. Nearly every sample came with metadata listing a de-identified subject ID, COVID-19 status, age in years and sex. HLA class I and class II types, where available, came from metadata supplied by the sample provider rather than from assay-based typing.

One collaborating source in Seattle enrolled patients during active infection and followed them longitudinally through the course of disease. Each collaborating institution followed its own protocols to collect whole blood in K2EDTA tubes. Collaborator samples were shipped for TCRbeta analysis as frozen whole blood, isolated PBMCs, or DNA extracted from either sample type. The paper's findings and limits, for the study overall: The quantity of clinical and demographic metadata differed by source and by participant and was supplied without curation.

TCRbeta CDR3 regions were amplified from genomic DNA by means of the immunoSEQ Assay, a bias-controlled multiplex PCR. For the original study's pipeline: Within the assay, amplification of reference gene primers was used to estimate how many nucleated cells each sample contained. To quantify the absolute abundance of each unique TCRbeta CDR3 rearrangement, sequence reads were collapsed and filtered. Productive Simpson clonality was computed per sample as the square root of Simpson's diversity index over productive rearrangements. The table comes from immuneACCESS by way of TCRdb, which keeps in-frame sequences with V and J called. Part of the clones is missing from these tables; in studies checked, under half for an unresolved V gene and the rest for unknown reasons. That table gives V, J and clone size, and the DNA gave D and trimming. In this sample the table shows hundreds of thousands of clones, about 90% of which occur a single time. In total, the top ten clones hold about 7.3% of the sample.

From V the trimming removes 5 bases and from J it removes 1 base, while the gene matches leave 5 bases of the junction unaccounted for. The CDR3 measures 15 amino acids from cysteine to phenylalanine. The CDR3 DNA has 45 bases and is translated from base 1. For CDR1 and CDR2, the germline V gene (reference sequence) lists WNHNN and SYGVQD. The TCR sequence derives from a woman aged 70-85 years with COVID-19, enrolled during active disease. Sequencing input: peripheral blood. In this chain, TRBV10-1 is recombined with TRBJ2-7; 10 bases in between match TRBD1. The CDR3 loop reads CASSRDRGLSYEQYF. In nucleotide form, the sequence is TGCGCCAGCAGTCGGGACAGGGGCCTATCCTACGAGCAGTACTTC.